The following is a T cell receptor beta chain sequence with its context. V trimming: 1 base; J trimming: 0 bases; junction bases outside the gene matches: 1. Germline CDR1 reads GTSNPN; CDR2 reads SVGIG (reference sequence). CDR3 length: 15 residues. These data are taken from a study of T cell changes during pregnancy in multiple sclerosis. TCRdb's copy holds only in-frame clones and misses some; the assay was immunoSEQ multiplex PCR. The table lists 85,000 to 130,000 clones, 90% to 95% of them singletons, with 0.9% in the top ten. The source was peripheral blood, collected before pregnancy. This sequence was found in a female donor with multiple sclerosis, enrolled in a pregnancy study. This chain links TRBV30 with TRBJ2-3; 10 bases map to TRBD2. The CDR3 nucleotides read TGTGCCTGGAGTGAACTAGCGGGAAGCACAGATACGCAGTATTTT. It yields the protein CAWSELAGSTDTQYF.